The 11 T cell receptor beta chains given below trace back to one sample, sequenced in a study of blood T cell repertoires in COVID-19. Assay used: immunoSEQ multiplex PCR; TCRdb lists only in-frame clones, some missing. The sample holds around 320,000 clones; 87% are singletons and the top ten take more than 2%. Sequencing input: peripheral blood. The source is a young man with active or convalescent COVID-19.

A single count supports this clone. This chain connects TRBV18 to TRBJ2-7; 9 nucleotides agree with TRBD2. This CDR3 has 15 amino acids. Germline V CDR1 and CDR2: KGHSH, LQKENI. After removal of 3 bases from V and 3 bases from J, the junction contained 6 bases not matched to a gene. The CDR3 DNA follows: TGTGCCAGCTCACCTCCGGGACTAGCAGTCTACGAGCAGTACTTC. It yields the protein CASSPPGLAVYEQYF.

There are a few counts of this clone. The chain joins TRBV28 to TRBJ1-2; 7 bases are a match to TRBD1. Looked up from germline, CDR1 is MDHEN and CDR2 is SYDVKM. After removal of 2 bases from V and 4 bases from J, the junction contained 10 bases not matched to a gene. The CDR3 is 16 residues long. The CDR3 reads CASSLQLRGLGYGYTF. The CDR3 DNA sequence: TGTGCCAGCAGTTTACAGTTGAGGGGGCTCGGCTATGGCTACACCTTC.

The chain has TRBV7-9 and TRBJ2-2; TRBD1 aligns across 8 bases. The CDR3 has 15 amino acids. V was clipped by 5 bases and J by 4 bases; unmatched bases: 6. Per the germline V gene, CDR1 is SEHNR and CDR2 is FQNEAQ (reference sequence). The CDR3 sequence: CASSLVGTGTGELFF. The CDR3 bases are TGTGCCAGCAGCCTCGTCGGGACAGGCACCGGGGAGCTGTTTTTT.

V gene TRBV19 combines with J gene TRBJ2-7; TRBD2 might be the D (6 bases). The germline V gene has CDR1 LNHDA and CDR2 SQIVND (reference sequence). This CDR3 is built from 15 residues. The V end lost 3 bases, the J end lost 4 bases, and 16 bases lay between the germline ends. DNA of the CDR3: TGTGCCAGTAGTATGGGCGGGGCGAACGCTTACGAGCAGTACTTC. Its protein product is CASSMGGANAYEQYF.

The CDR3 here is CASREQGANTEAFF. The DNA for the CDR3 is TGCGCCAGCAGAGAACAGGGCGCGAACACTGAAGCTTTCTTT. This sequence joins TRBV5-1 and TRBJ1-1, with D perhaps matching TRBD1 (6 bases). CDR3 length equals 14 residues. Trimming removed 5 bases at V and 1 base at J, with 12 bases between. Germline values: CDR1 SGHRS, CDR2 YFSETQ.

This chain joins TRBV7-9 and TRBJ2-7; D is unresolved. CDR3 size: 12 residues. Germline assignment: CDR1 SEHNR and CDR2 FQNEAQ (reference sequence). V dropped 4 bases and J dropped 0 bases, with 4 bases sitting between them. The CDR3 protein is CASSSTSYEQYF. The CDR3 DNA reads TGTGCCAGCAGCTCTACCTCCTACGAGCAGTACTTC.

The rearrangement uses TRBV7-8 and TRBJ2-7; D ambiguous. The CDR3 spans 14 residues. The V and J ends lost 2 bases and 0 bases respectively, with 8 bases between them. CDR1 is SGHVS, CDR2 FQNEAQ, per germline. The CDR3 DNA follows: TGTGCCAGCAGCTTACCCACCAGCTCCTACGAGCAGTACTTC. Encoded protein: CASSLPTSSYEQYF.

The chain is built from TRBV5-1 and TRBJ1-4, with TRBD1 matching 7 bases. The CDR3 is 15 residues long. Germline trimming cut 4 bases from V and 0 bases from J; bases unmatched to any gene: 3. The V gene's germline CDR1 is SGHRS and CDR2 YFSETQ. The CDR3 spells CASSPGTATNEKLFF. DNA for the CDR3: TGCGCCAGCAGCCCCGGGACAGCAACTAATGAAAAACTGTTTTTT.

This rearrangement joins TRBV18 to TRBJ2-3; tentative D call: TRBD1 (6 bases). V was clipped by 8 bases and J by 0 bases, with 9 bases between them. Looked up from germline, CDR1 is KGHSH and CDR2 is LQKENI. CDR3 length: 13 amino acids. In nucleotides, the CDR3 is TGTGCCAGCCAGGACAGAAGCACAGATACGCAGTATTTT. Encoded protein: CASQDRSTDTQYF.

CDR3 coding DNA: TGTGCCAGCAGCTACCCCCCAGTCTCTGGAAACACCATATATTTT. Amino acids: CASSYPPVSGNTIYF. The chain is built from TRBV13 and TRBJ1-3, with D unresolved. V lost 4 bases to trimming and J lost 0 bases, with 10 bases between them. Per germline, CDR1 PRHDT and CDR2 FYEKMQ (reference sequence). This CDR3 region has 15 residues.

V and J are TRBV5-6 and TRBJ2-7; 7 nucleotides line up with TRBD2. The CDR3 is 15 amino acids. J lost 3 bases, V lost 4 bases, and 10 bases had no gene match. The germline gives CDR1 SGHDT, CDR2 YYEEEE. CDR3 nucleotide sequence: TGTGCCAGCAGCACGTCCGGGGGGAACATCTACGAGCAGTACTTC. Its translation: CASSTSGGNIYEQYF. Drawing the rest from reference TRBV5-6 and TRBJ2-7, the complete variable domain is DAGVTQSPTHLIKTRGQQVTLRCSPKSGHDTVSWYQQALGQGPQFIFQYYEEEERQRGNFPDRFSGHQFPNYSSELNVNALLLGDSALYLCASSTSGGNIYEQYFGPGTRLTVT.